Presented here are 23 T cell receptor beta chains from one specimen sequenced in a study of blood T cell repertoires in COVID-19 (dated by TCRdb to 2018 to 2020). Library preparation was by the immunoSEQ multiplex PCR assay. TCRdb mirrors the immuneACCESS table, restricted to in-frame sequences. Some clones are absent from its copies; in checked studies, under half trace to an unresolved V gene, and the reason for the others is unknown. The sample records 110,000 or so clones, 83% of which are singletons. The ten top clones hold roughly 20% of the sample. The sequenced sample was peripheral blood. Receptor source: a woman in her sixties with acute or convalescent COVID-19.

J is TRBJ1-2 and V is TRBV2; TRBD1 matches 8 bases. Germline values: CDR1 SNHLY, CDR2 FYNNEI. The CDR3 contains 15 residues. Trimming at V came to 6 bases and at J to 4 bases, leaving 10 bases not matched to a gene. CDR3 in amino acids: CASRSPGTGFYGYTF. CDR3 DNA: TGTGCCAGCAGAAGTCCCGGGACAGGCTTCTATGGCTACACCTTC.

The sample holds a few counts of this clone. The genes are TRBV28 and TRBJ1-2, with 12 bases matching TRBD1. In germline, CDR1 is MDHEN, CDR2 SYDVKM. CDR3 length equals 15 residues. The J segment lost 8 bases and the V segment lost 6 bases, leaving 10 bases of the junction unmatched. The CDR3 coding sequence is TGTGCCAGCAGGATACCGGGACAGGGGGCGAAAGGCTACACCTTC. Translating gives CASRIPGQGAKGYTF.

The chain joins TRBV7-3 to TRBJ1-6; weak D call: TRBD1 (6 bases). Germline assignment: CDR1 SGHTA and CDR2 FQGTGA. There are 15 residues in the CDR3. Trimming pared 2 bases from V and 9 bases from J, leaving 14 bases between. The CDR3 loop reads CASSLGRGGGSPLHF. The CDR3 DNA sequence: TGTGCCAGCAGCTTAGGAAGGGGGGGAGGTTCACCCCTCCACTTT.

The CDR3 DNA reads as TGCGCCAGCAGCTTGGACAGCTCCTACAATGAGCAGTTCTTC. Amino acid sequence: CASSLDSSYNEQFF. The chain employs TRBV5-1 and TRBJ2-1; D uncertain. This CDR3 region has 14 residues. V was cut by 0 bases and J by 0 bases, with 4 bases left in between. Per germline, CDR1 SGHRS and CDR2 YFSETQ.

The genes are TRBV7-3 and TRBJ1-6; the match to TRBD1 covers 7 bases. The germline V gene encodes CDR1 SGHTA and CDR2 FQGTGA. J gave up 6 bases and V 5 bases, and 1 base lay outside the gene matches. The CDR3 sequence is 13 residues long. CDR3 loop: CASSGTANSPLHF. CDR3 in DNA: TGTGCCAGCAGCGGGACAGCTAATTCACCCCTCCACTTT.

The rearrangement uses TRBV27 and TRBJ2-2; 14 bases align to TRBD2. CDR1 and CDR2 (germline): MNHEY, SMNVEV (reference sequence). V was pared by 3 bases and J by 11 bases, with 2 bases of the junction left unmatched. This CDR3 has 14 residues. CDR3 DNA: TGTGCCAGCAGTTTGGGACTAGCGGGAGTTGAGCTGTTTTTT. It codes for CASSLGLAGVELFF.

This clone was seen a few times. This chain joins TRBV25-1 and TRBJ2-7, with 11 bases matching TRBD2. With 7 bases clipped from V and 2 bases from J, the junction kept 7 bases outside the gene matches. CDR1 is MGHDK and CDR2 is SYGVNS in the germline V gene. CDR3 size: 15 residues. The CDR3 region has the DNA TGTGCCAGCATGGGGGGGACTAGCGGCGCCTACGAGCAGTACTTC. It is translated as CASMGGTSGAYEQYF.

The table lists this clone with a few counts. The chain has TRBV27 and TRBJ1-1; no firm D call. The CDR3 is made up of 11 amino acids. Per germline, CDR1 MNHEY and CDR2 SMNVEV (reference sequence). Trimming stripped 3 bases from V and 5 bases from J, with 4 bases between. The CDR3 DNA reads as TGTGCCAGCAGTTTCGGGACTGAAGCTTTCTTT. It codes for CASSFGTEAFF.

The gene calls are TRBV7-2 and TRBJ2-1; 8 positions agree with TRBD2. Per the germline V gene, CDR1 is SGHTA and CDR2 is FQGNSA. CDR3 size: 15 residues. V lost 4 bases, J lost 3 bases, and 5 bases stayed unmatched. Written as DNA, the CDR3 is TGTGCCAGCAGCTCCTCTCGGGGGGGCTACAATGAGCAGTTCTTC. Translation gives CASSSSRGGYNEQFF.

The V call is TRBV10-3, the J call TRBJ1-6, with D possibly TRBD1 on 5 matching bases. Trimming removed 0 bases from V and 10 bases from J, with 16 bases in between. The CDR3 is 16 residues long. CDR1 and CDR2 (germline): ENHRY, SYGVKD. The CDR3 loop reads CAISESGGARQSPLHF. In nucleotides, the CDR3 is TGTGCCATCAGTGAGTCTGGTGGGGCCAGACAATCACCCCTCCACTTT.

This clone has a handful of counts. The chain carries TRBV28 and TRBJ2-1, with 10 bases that match TRBD2. The CDR3 consists of 15 residues. The junction had 7 bases not matched to a gene; V was cut back by 5 bases and J by 6 bases. The germline V gene has CDR1 MDHEN and CDR2 SYDVKM. The CDR3 spells CASSPLLAGSNEQFF. CDR3 bases: TGTGCCAGCAGTCCCCTACTAGCGGGATCCAATGAGCAGTTCTTC. The whole variable domain, filled in from reference TRBV28 and TRBJ2-1, reads DVKVTQSSRYLVKRTGEKVFLECVQDMDHENMFWYRQDPGLGLRLIYFSYDVKMKEKGDIPEGYSVSREKKERFSLILESASTNQTSMYLCASSPLLAGSNEQFFGPGTRLTVL.

The chain links TRBV4-3 to TRBJ2-3; TRBD2 matches at 12 bases. The CDR3 is 17 amino acids. CDR1 and CDR2 (germline): LGHNA, YSLEER. J was trimmed by 4 bases and V by 0 bases; bases with no gene match: 5. CDR3 in amino acids: CASSQDARTSGADTQYF. CDR3 in DNA: TGCGCCAGCAGCCAAGACGCTAGGACTAGCGGGGCAGATACGCAGTATTTT.

V and J are TRBV5-1 and TRBJ2-3; TRBD1 agrees at 9 bases. CDR1 SGHRS and CDR2 YFSETQ come from the germline V gene. The V gene end was trimmed by 4 bases and the J gene end by 0 bases; junction bases not matched to a gene: 6. This CDR3 region has 16 residues. The CDR3 DNA reads as TGCGCCAGCAGCGCTACAGGGGGCTCTAGCACAGATACGCAGTATTTT. As protein: CASSATGGSSTDTQYF.

V gene TRBV20-1 combines with J gene TRBJ1-4; D is uncertain. This CDR3 has 11 amino acids. V was pared by 2 bases and J by 8 bases, with 6 bases between. The germline CDR1 and CDR2 sequences are DFQATT and SNEGSKA (reference sequence). The CDR3: CSARPTEKLFF. In DNA, the CDR3 is TGCAGTGCTAGACCCACAGAAAAACTGTTTTTT.

The chain combines TRBV18 with TRBJ1-2, with a tentative D call TRBD1 (5 bases). V lost 3 bases to trimming and J lost 7 bases, with 9 bases between them. Germline V gene data show CDR1 as KGHSH and CDR2 as LQKENI. The CDR3 consists of 12 residues. DNA of the CDR3: TGTGCCAGCTCACCGGGGGAGGCTGGCTACACCTTC. Residues: CASSPGEAGYTF.

This chain links TRBV11-2 with TRBJ1-1; D remains ambiguous. The CDR3 has 15 residues. Trimming pared 1 base from V and 3 bases from J, leaving 12 bases between. Germline-derived CDR1 and CDR2 are SGHAT and FQNNGV. The CDR3 region has the DNA TGTGCCAGCAGCTTAGGCAGGAGACTAGACACTGAAGCTTTCTTT. It encodes CASSLGRRLDTEAFF.

This clone was counted only a few times. V gene TRBV20-1 combines with J gene TRBJ1-2, with 7 bases lining up with TRBD1. Germline CDR1 reads DFQATT; CDR2 reads SNEGSKA (reference sequence). This CDR3 has 13 residues. V gave up 3 bases and J gave up 4 bases; unmatched junction bases: 5. The CDR3 bases are TGCAGTGCTAGTGATACAGGGGCCTATGGCTACACCTTC. Amino acids: CSASDTGAYGYTF.

The V and J genes are TRBV19 and TRBJ2-1; 9 bases map to TRBD2. J lost 6 bases, V lost 2 bases, and 5 bases had no gene match. The CDR3 totals 15 residues. CDR1 and CDR2 (germline): LNHDA, SQIVND (reference sequence). The CDR3 DNA reads TGTGCCAGTAGTATATGGTCTAGCGGGATCAATGAGCAGTTCTTC. Residues: CASSIWSSGINEQFF.

The rearrangement uses TRBV27 and TRBJ2-3; D gene unclear. From germline, CDR1 is MNHEY and CDR2 SMNVEV (reference sequence). The CDR3 is 13 amino acids. V lost 6 bases, J lost 6 bases, and 13 bases lay in between. Here the CDR3 reads CASSRLSWDTQYF. In DNA, the CDR3 is TGTGCCAGCAGCCGCCTAAGCTGGGATACGCAGTATTTT.

The rearrangement uses TRBV2 and TRBJ2-4, with TRBD2 matching over 14 bases. Germline V gives CDR1 SNHLY, CDR2 FYNNEI. CDR3 size: 16 residues. The V segment lost 10 bases and the J segment 8 bases; nucleotides outside the gene matches: 13. The CDR3 DNA reads TGTGCCACCAAGGGTGGGACTAGCGGGAGTTGGGACATTCAGTACTTC. This encodes CATKGGTSGSWDIQYF. The entire variable domain, with the rest obtained from reference TRBV2 and TRBJ2-4, is as follows: EPEVTQTPSHQVTQMGQEVILRCVPISNHLYFYWYRQILGQKVEFLVSFYNNEISEKSEIFDDQFSVERPDGSNFTLKIRSTKLEDSAMYFCATKGGTSGSWDIQYFGAGTRLSVL.

V usage is TRBV10-3 and J usage is TRBJ2-1; 8 bases are shared with TRBD1. V shed 3 bases, J shed 3 bases, and the junction held 7 bases outside the gene matches. This CDR3 spans 16 amino acids. Per germline, CDR1 ENHRY and CDR2 SYGVKD. CDR3 region: CAISDSDRGDYNEQFF. DNA of the CDR3: TGTGCCATCAGTGACTCCGACAGGGGTGACTACAATGAGCAGTTCTTC.

The rearrangement uses TRBV28 and TRBJ1-6; TRBD1 might be the D (6 bases). V lost 6 bases to trimming and J lost 0 bases, with 12 bases between them. In germline, CDR1 is MDHEN, CDR2 SYDVKM. CDR3 length: 16 amino acids. CDR3 protein: CASRTTGSSYNSPLHF. The DNA of the CDR3 is TGTGCCAGCAGAACGACAGGTAGCTCCTATAATTCACCCCTCCACTTT. The variable domain in full, completed from reference TRBV28 and TRBJ1-6, reads DVKVTQSSRYLVKRTGEKVFLECVQDMDHENMFWYRQDPGLGLRLIYFSYDVKMKEKGDIPEGYSVSREKKERFSLILESASTNQTSMYLCASRTTGSSYNSPLHFGNGTRLTVT.

CDR3 region: CASSVSGVTDTQYF. The CDR3 region has the DNA TGTGCCAGCAGCGTCTCGGGAGTCACAGATACGCAGTATTTT. V usage is TRBV9 and J usage is TRBJ2-3; possible D gene TRBD2, 6 bases. Germline CDR1 and CDR2: SGDLS and YYNGEE. The CDR3 runs 14 residues. The V end was cut by 2 bases, the J end by 2 bases, with 9 bases between.